Following are 18 T cell receptor beta chains from one sample sequenced in a study of PD-L1 blockade in urothelial cancer. Time point given: pretreatment peripheral blood. Profiling relied on immunoSEQ multiplex PCR, and the TCRdb table lists in-frame clones only, not all of them. The data show just over 50,000 clones, roughly 75% seen once. This sample comprised PBMCs, obtained around atezolizumab (anti-PD-L1) treatment. These TCRs come from a man between 65 and 79 years old with urothelial cancer.

J is TRBJ2-1 and V is TRBV6-6; 7 positions agree with TRBD2. Germline CDR1 reads MNHNY; CDR2 reads SVGAGI (reference sequence). This CDR3 region has 13 residues. Trimming removed 5 bases from V and 6 bases from J; junction bases left unmatched: 4. The CDR3 reads CASSRLAGNEQFF. The CDR3 nucleotides read TGTGCCAGCAGTAGACTAGCTGGCAATGAGCAGTTCTTC.

The rearrangement uses TRBV28 and TRBJ2-1; TRBD2 agrees at 10 bases. The length of the CDR3 is 15 residues. The V gene end was trimmed by 3 bases and the J gene end by 6 bases; junction bases not matched to a gene: 5. The germline V gene encodes CDR1 MDHEN and CDR2 SYDVKM. The CDR3 reads CASSFTTSGSNEQFF. CDR3 nucleotide sequence: TGTGCCAGCAGTTTCACGACTAGCGGGTCCAATGAGCAGTTCTTC.

The chain couples TRBV4-3 to TRBJ1-2, with 10 bases that match TRBD1. Looked up from germline, CDR1 is LGHNA and CDR2 is YSLEER. With 4 bases clipped from V and 7 bases from J, the junction kept 6 bases outside the gene matches. The CDR3 is made up of 14 amino acids. The CDR3, as DNA: TGCGCCAGCAGCCGGGACAGGGGTTCCTCTGGCTACACCTTC. Amino acids: CASSRDRGSSGYTF.

This sequence joins TRBV5-1 and TRBJ2-1; TRBD2 aligns across 8 bases. CDR1 is SGHRS, CDR2 YFSETQ, per germline. The V and J ends lost 3 bases and 9 bases, in that order; junction bases with no gene match: 11. CDR3 length: 15 residues. The CDR3 region has the DNA TGCGCCAGCAGCTCCGGGACTAGTTATCTTCGTGAGCAGTTCTTC. Encoded protein: CASSSGTSYLREQFF.

The chain couples TRBV7-9 to TRBJ1-3; no clear D. There are 15 residues in the CDR3. The V end was cut by 2 bases, the J end by 2 bases, with 10 bases between. CDR1 and CDR2 (germline): SEHNR, FQNEAQ (reference sequence). The CDR3 DNA reads TGTGCCAGCAGCTTAACTGGTGTTACTGGAAACACCATATATTTT. This translates into CASSLTGVTGNTIYF. The entire variable domain, with the rest obtained from reference TRBV7-9 and TRBJ1-3, is as follows: DTGVSQNPRHKITKRGQNVTFRCDPISEHNRLYWYRQTLGQGPEFLTYFQNEAQLEKSRLLSDRFSAERPKGSFSTLEIQRTEQGDSAMYLCASSLTGVTGNTIYFGEGSWLTVV.

In its sample, this clone was seen a few times. The chain carries TRBV15 and TRBJ2-7; TRBD1 matches 7 bases. The CDR3 is 13 residues long. Germline loops: CDR1 LNHNV, CDR2 YYDKDF (reference sequence). V lost 3 bases to trimming and J lost 3 bases; unmatched junction nucleotides: 2. CDR3 sequence reads: CATSSDRDYEQYF. CDR3 coding DNA: TGTGCCACCAGCAGCGACAGGGACTACGAGCAGTACTTC.

This clone was counted many times. The rearrangement joins TRBV7-3 to TRBJ1-1; D unclear. The CDR3 spans 14 residues. The germline V gene encodes CDR1 SGHTA and CDR2 FQGTGA. V shed 2 bases and J shed 1 base, with 8 bases lying between them. The CDR3 bases are TGTGCCAGCAGCTTAGGGCCAGGGAACACTGAAGCTTTCTTT. It encodes CASSLGPGNTEAFF.

The rearrangement joins TRBV7-9 to TRBJ2-7, with 7 positions matching TRBD2. V lost 5 bases and J lost 5; bases outside the gene matches: 9. The CDR3 consists of 14 residues. Germline assignment: CDR1 SEHNR and CDR2 FQNEAQ (reference sequence). CDR3 region: CASSPERERDEQYF. In DNA form, the CDR3 reads TGTGCCAGCAGCCCCGAGCGGGAACGAGACGAGCAGTACTTC. The complete variable domain, with remaining parts taken from reference TRBV7-9 and TRBJ2-7, reads DTGVSQNPRHKITKRGQNVTFRCDPISEHNRLYWYRQTLGQGPEFLTYFQNEAQLEKSRLLSDRFSAERPKGSFSTLEIQRTEQGDSAMYLCASSPERERDEQYFGPGTRLTVT.

The chain employs TRBV28 and TRBJ2-4, with D maybe TRBD2 (6 bases). The CDR3 has 13 residues. Germline V gene lookup returns CDR1 MDHEN and CDR2 SYDVKM. V shed 6 bases and J shed 6 bases, with 12 bases lying between them. This CDR3 reads CASSRRDLNIQYF. CDR3 nucleotides: TGTGCCAGCAGCCGCCGGGACTTAAACATTCAGTACTTC.

The rearrangement joins TRBV11-2 to TRBJ2-7, with 8 bases matching TRBD2. After removal of 5 bases from V and 3 bases from J, the junction contained 9 bases not matched to a gene. Germline CDR1 is SGHAT and CDR2 is FQNNGV. The CDR3 length is 15 residues. DNA for the CDR3: TGTGCCAGCAGCGCTCAAGCGGGGGCCCTCTACGAGCAGTACTTC. Translation gives CASSAQAGALYEQYF.

This chain uses TRBV4-3 with TRBJ1-2, with 7 bases identical to TRBD1. The germline gives CDR1 LGHNA, CDR2 YSLEER. V lost 4 bases and J lost 7; bases outside the gene matches: 12. CDR3 size: 15 residues. This CDR3 is CASSPLRGAGGGYTF. CDR3 DNA: TGCGCCAGCAGCCCACTACGAGGGGCAGGGGGTGGCTACACCTTC.

This clone was found a few times. The J gene is TRBJ1-5, the V gene TRBV19, with D possibly being TRBD1 (5 bases). The CDR3 runs to 15 residues. The germline gives CDR1 LNHDA, CDR2 SQIVND (reference sequence). The V end lost 6 bases, the J end lost 2 bases, and 14 bases lay between the germline ends. In DNA form, the CDR3 reads TGTGCCAGTAGCCCTATACGGGGGGGCAATCAGCCCCAGCATTTT. Protein: CASSPIRGGNQPQHF.

The V and J genes are TRBV9 and TRBJ2-5; maybe TRBD2 (7 bases). Trimming left V 0 bases short and J 2 bases short, with 11 bases between. The CDR3 is 15 amino acids. Germline V gene sequence: CDR1 SGDLS, CDR2 YYNGEE. The CDR3: CASSVAGGWQETQYF. Written as DNA, the CDR3 is TGTGCCAGCAGCGTAGCGGGGGGCTGGCAAGAGACCCAGTACTTC.

The genes are TRBV19 and TRBJ2-6, with D uncertain. The CDR3 is 15 amino acids. The germline V gene has CDR1 LNHDA and CDR2 SQIVND (reference sequence). V lost 6 bases, J lost 0 bases, and 9 bases lay in between. The CDR3 loop is CASRAVRSGANVLTF. The CDR3 DNA follows: TGTGCCAGTAGGGCCGTACGCTCTGGGGCCAACGTCCTGACTTTC.

This chain connects TRBV5-1 to TRBJ1-1; TRBD1 matches 10 bases. Per the germline V gene, CDR1 is SGHRS and CDR2 is YFSETQ. CDR3 length equals 15 residues. With V trimmed by 4 bases and J by 5 bases, 8 bases remained unmatched. The CDR3, as DNA: TGCGCCAGCAGCCCCGGACAGGGGGACAAGACTGAAGCTTTCTTT. Translating it yields CASSPGQGDKTEAFF.

The chain links TRBV11-3 to TRBJ2-3; tentatively, D is TRBD2 (6 bases). CDR3 length: 15 residues. Germline CDR1 is SGHNT and CDR2 is YENEEA. V gave up 5 bases and J gave up 2 bases, with 14 bases separating them. The CDR3 here is CASSGGGRATDTQYF. DNA for the CDR3: TGTGCCAGCAGCGGGGGAGGCCGAGCCACAGATACGCAGTATTTT.

The chain recombines TRBV2 with TRBJ2-7, with TRBD2 matching over 10 bases. The J segment lost 3 bases and the V segment lost 5 bases, leaving 7 bases of the junction unmatched. Per germline, CDR1 SNHLY and CDR2 FYNNEI. The CDR3 has 15 residues. CDR3 region: CASSPSGGAGYEQYF. DNA of the CDR3: TGTGCCAGCAGTCCCAGCGGGGGGGCGGGCTACGAGCAGTACTTC.

This rearrangement joins TRBV6-1 to TRBJ1-5; tentative D call: TRBD1 (6 bases). Germline V CDR1 and CDR2: MNHNS, SASEGT. V was trimmed by 1 base and J by 7 bases, leaving 11 bases between them. CDR3 length: 14 residues. The CDR3 here is CASSEGQGRQPQHF. The CDR3 region has the DNA TGTGCCAGCAGTGAAGGGCAGGGGAGACAGCCCCAGCATTTT.